This T cell receptor beta chain was identified in a study of T cells in tuberculosis. Study information: The T cells targeted glucose monomycolate, a mycobacterial lipid, via CD1B.

Findings and limits, study-wide: The stringent gate may have excluded weak CD1B-GMM tetramer binders.

Profiling relied on immunoSEQ multiplex PCR, and the TCRdb table lists in-frame clones only, not all of them. This sample yields some 90,000 clones, of which roughly 93% are seen a single time; over 1.5% belongs to the top ten. CDR1 is SGHVS and CDR2 is FNYEAQ in the germline V gene. Trimming took off 5 bases at V and 4 bases at J, with 11 bases between the two ends. This CDR3 contains 14 residues. Sorting used thawed, overnight-rested PBMC stained with anti-CD3, a viability dye and GMM-loaded CD1B tetramer. CD1B tetramers were loaded with Rhodococcus equi-derived C32 glucose monomycolate. Before cryopreservation, the sorted PBMC lost their CD14-expressing monocytes.

The sequenced sample was CD1b-GMM tetramer-negative cells sorted from PBMCs. The receptor comes from an adult woman with latent tuberculosis. This chain uses TRBV7-6 with TRBJ2-2; D not certain. CDR3 amino acids: CASSAERGTGELFF. The CDR3 nucleotides are TGTGCCAGCAGCGCAGAACGAGGCACCGGGGAGCTGTTTTTT.